This TCR beta chain came from a study of blood T cell repertoires in COVID-19. The cohort comprised adults aged about 18 to 100 years residing in 20 to 30 US areas. Germline assignment: CDR1 SGHNT and CDR2 YYREEE (reference sequence). Trimming cost V 4 bases and J 9 bases; bases outside gene matches: 9. The CDR3 runs to 16 residues. Generated by immunoSEQ multiplex PCR, the TCRdb table keeps only in-frame clones and is missing some. The sample contains 350,000 or so clones, 88% of which appear only once. The source of this sequence is a woman aged 25 to 45 who had been exposed to COVID-19. Input material: PBMCs or T cells enriched from blood (not recorded which). The gene calls are TRBV5-4 and TRBJ2-1, with TRBD2 matching over 14 bases. CDR3 region: CASSPGGLAGEGEQFF. CDR3 nucleotide sequence: TGTGCCAGCAGCCCGGGGGGACTAGCGGGAGAGGGTGAGCAGTTCTTC.